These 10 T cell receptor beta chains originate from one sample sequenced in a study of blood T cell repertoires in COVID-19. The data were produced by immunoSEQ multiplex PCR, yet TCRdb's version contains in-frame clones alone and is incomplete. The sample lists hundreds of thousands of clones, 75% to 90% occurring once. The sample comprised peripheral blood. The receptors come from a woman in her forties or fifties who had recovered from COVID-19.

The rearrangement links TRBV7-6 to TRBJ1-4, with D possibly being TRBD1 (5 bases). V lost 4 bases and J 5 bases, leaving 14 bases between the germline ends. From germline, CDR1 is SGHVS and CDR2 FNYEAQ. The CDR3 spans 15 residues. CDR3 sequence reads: CASSYAGMGNEKLFF. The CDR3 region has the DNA TGTGCCAGCAGCTATGCAGGGATGGGAAATGAAAAACTGTTTTTT.

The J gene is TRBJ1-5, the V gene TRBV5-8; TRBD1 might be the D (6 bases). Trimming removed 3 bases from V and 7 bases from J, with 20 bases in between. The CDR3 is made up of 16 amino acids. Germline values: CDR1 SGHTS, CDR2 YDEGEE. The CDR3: CASSSGEGQRGQPQHF. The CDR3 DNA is TGTGCCAGCAGCTCCGGGGAAGGACAGAGAGGACAGCCCCAGCATTTT.

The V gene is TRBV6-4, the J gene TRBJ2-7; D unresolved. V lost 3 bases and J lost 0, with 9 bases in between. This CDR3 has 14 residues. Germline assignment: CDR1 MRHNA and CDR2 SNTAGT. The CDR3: CASSEHPLSYEQYF. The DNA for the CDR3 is TGTGCCAGCAGTGAACATCCTCTCTCCTACGAGCAGTACTTC.

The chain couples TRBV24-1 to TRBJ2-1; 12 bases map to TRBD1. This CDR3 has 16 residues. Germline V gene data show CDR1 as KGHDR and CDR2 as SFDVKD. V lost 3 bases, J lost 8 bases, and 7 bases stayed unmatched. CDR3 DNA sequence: TGTGCCACCAGTGATCTGGGACAGGGGGCTAGAGATGAGCAGTTCTTC. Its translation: CATSDLGQGARDEQFF.

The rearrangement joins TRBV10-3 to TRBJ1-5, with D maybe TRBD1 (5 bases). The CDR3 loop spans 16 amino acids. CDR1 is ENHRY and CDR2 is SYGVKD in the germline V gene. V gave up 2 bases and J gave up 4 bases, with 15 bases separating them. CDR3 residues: CAISERPSTENQPQHF. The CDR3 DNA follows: TGTGCCATCAGTGAGAGACCATCGACAGAAAATCAGCCCCAGCATTTT.

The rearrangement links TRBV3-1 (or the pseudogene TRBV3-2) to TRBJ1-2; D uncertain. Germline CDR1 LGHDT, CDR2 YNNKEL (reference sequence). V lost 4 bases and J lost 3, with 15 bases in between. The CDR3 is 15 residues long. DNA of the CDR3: TGTGCCAGCAGCCCTCATAGGACGCGGGACTATGGCTACACCTTC. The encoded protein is CASSPHRTRDYGYTF.

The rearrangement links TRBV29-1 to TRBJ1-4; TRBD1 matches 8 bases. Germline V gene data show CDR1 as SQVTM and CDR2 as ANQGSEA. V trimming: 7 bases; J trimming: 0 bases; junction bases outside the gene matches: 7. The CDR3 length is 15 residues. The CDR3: CSGGQAFATNEKLFF. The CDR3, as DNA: TGCAGCGGGGGACAGGCCTTTGCAACTAATGAAAAACTGTTTTTT.

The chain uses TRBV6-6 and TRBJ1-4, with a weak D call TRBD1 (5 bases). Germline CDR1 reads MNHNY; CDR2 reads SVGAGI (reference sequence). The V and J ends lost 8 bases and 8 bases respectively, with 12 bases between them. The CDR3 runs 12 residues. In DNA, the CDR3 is TGTGCCAGCGCCCCGGGGGGGGAAAAACTGTTTTTT. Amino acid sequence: CASAPGGEKLFF.

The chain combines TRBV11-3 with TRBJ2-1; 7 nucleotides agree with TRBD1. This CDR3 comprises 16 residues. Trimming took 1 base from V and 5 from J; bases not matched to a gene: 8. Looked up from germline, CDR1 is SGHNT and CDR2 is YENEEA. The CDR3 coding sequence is TGTGCCAGCAGCTTAGTTGGAAAGGGGGCCAACAATGAGCAGTTCTTC. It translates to CASSLVGKGANNEQFF.

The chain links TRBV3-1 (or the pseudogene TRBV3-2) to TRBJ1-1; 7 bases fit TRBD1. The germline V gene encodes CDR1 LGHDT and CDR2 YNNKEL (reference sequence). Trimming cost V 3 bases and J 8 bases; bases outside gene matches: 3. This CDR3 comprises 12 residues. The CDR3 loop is CASSHQTGEAFF. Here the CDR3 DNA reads TGTGCCAGCAGCCACCAGACAGGGGAAGCTTTCTTT.